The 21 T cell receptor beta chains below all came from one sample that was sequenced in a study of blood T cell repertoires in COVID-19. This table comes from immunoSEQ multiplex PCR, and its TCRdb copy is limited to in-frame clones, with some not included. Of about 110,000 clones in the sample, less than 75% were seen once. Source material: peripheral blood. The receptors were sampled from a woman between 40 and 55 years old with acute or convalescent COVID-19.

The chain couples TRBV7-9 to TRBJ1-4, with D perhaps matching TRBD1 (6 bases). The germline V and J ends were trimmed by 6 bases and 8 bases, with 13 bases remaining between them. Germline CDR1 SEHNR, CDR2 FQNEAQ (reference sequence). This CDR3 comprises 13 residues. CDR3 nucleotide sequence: TGTGCCAGCAGGCTACAGGGCGAGGAAAAACTGTTTTTT. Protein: CASRLQGEEKLFF.

The CDR3: CASSYSGQPSPLHF. DNA of the CDR3: TGTGCCAGCAGTTACTCCGGACAACCTTCACCCCTCCACTTT. The chain recombines TRBV6-5 with TRBJ1-6, with a possible D match to TRBD1 (5 bases). There are 14 residues in the CDR3. The V end lost 0 bases, the J end lost 9 bases, and 9 bases lay between the germline ends. CDR1 is MNHEY and CDR2 is SVGAGI in the germline V gene.

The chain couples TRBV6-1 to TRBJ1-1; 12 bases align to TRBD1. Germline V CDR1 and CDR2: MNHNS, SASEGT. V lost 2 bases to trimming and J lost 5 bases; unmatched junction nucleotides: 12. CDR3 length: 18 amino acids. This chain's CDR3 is CASSEFFGTGGVGTEAFF. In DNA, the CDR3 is TGTGCCAGCAGTGAATTTTTTGGGACAGGGGGCGTTGGGACTGAAGCTTTCTTT.

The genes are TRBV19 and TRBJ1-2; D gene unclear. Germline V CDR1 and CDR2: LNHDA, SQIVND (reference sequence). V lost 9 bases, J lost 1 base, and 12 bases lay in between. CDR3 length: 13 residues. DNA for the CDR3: TGTGCCAGCTTTGAGCGCGATAACTATGGCTACACCTTC. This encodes CASFERDNYGYTF.

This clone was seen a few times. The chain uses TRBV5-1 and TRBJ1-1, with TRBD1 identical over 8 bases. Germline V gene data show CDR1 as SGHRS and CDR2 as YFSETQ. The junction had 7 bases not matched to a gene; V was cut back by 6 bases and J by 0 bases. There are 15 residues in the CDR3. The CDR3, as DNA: TGCGCCAGCAAGCCAGGGGGCATTCTGAACACTGAAGCTTTCTTT. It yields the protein CASKPGGILNTEAFF.

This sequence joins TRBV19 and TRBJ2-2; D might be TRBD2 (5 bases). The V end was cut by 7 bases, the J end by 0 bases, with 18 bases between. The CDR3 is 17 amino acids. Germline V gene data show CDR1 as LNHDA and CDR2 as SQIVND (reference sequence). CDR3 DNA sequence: TGTGCCAGTAACACTCTAAGCGGAAATACGAACACCGGGGAGCTGTTTTTT. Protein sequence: CASNTLSGNTNTGELFF.

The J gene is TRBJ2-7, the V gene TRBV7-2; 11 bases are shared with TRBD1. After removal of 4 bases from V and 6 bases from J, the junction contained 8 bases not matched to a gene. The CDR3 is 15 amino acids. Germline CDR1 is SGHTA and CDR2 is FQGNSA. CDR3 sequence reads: CASSYGGQGEGEQYF. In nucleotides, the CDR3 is TGTGCCAGCAGCTATGGGGGACAGGGGGAGGGCGAGCAGTACTTC.

In nucleotides, the CDR3 is TGTGCCAGCAGCTCTAGCGCGACAGGGGCCGGGGTTTCACCCCTCCACTTT. Protein sequence: CASSSSATGAGVSPLHF. The chain links TRBV5-5 to TRBJ1-6, with TRBD1 identical over 8 bases. V lost 3 bases and J lost 9; bases outside the gene matches: 14. Germline CDR1 SGHKS, CDR2 YYEKEE (reference sequence). The CDR3 covers 17 residues.

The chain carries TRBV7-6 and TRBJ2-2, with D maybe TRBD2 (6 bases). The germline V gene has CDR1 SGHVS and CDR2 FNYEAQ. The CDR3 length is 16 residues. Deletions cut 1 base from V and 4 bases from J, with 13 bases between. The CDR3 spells CASSLGAGGSTGELFF. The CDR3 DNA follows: TGTGCCAGCAGCTTAGGGGCAGGAGGGAGCACCGGGGAGCTGTTTTTT. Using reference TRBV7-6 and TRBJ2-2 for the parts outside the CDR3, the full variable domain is GAGVSQSPRYKVTKRGQDVALRCDPISGHVSLYWYRQALGQGPEFLTYFNYEAQQDKSGLPNDRFSAERPEGSISTLTIQRTEQRDSAMYRCASSLGAGGSTGELFFGEGSRLTVL.

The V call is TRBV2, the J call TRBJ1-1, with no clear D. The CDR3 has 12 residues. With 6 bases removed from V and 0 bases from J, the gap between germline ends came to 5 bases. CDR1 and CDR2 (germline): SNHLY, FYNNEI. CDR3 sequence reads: CASREVNTEAFF. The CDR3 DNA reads TGTGCCAGCAGAGAGGTGAACACTGAAGCTTTCTTT.

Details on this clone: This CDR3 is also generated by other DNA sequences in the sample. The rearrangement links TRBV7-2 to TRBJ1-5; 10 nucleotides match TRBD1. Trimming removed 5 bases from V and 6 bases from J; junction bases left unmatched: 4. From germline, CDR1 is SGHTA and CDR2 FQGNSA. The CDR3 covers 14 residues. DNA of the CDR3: TGTGCCAGCAGCGACCGGGACAGGGGTCAGCCCCAGCATTTT. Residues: CASSDRDRGQPQHF. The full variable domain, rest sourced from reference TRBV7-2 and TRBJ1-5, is GAGVSQSPSNKVTEKGKDVELRCDPISGHTALYWYRQSLGQGLEFLIYFQGNSAPDKSGLPSDRFSAERTGGSVSTLTIQRTQQEDSAVYLCASSDRDRGQPQHFGDGTRLSIL.

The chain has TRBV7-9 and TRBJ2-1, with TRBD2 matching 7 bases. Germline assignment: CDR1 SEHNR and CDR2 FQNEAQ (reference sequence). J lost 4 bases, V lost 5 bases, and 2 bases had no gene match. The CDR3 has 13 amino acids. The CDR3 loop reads CASSGGSYNEQFF. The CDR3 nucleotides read TGTGCCAGCAGCGGCGGGAGTTACAATGAGCAGTTCTTC.

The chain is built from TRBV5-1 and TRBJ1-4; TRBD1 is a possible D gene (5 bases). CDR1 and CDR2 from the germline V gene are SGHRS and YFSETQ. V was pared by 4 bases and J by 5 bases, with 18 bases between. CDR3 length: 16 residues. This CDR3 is CASSTLPGGSNEKLFF. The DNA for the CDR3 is TGCGCCAGCAGCACGCTTCCCGGGGGATCGAATGAAAAACTGTTTTTT. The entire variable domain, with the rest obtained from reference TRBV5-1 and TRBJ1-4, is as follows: KAGVTQTPRYLIKTRGQQVTLSCSPISGHRSVSWYQQTPGQGLQFLFEYFSETQRNKGNFPGRFSGRQFSNSRSEMNVSTLELGDSALYLCASSTLPGGSNEKLFFGSGTQLSVL.

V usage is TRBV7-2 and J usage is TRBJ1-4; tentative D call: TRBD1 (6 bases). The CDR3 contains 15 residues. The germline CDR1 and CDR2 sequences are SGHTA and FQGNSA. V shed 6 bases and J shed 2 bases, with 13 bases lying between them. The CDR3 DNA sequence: TGTGCCAGCAGTCTACCCGACAGGACTAATGAAAAACTGTTTTTT. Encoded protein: CASSLPDRTNEKLFF.

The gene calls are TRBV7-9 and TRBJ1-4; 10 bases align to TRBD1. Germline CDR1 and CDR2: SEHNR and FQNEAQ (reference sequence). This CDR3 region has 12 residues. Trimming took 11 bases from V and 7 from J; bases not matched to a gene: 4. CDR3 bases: TGTGCCGGGGGACAGGGGAGTGAAAAACTGTTTTTT. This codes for CAGGQGSEKLFF.

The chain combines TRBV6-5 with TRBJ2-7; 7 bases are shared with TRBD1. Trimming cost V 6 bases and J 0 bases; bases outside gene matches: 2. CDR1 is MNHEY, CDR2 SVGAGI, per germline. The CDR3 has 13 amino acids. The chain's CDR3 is CASRRTGSYEQYF. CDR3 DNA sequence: TGTGCCAGCAGGAGGACAGGCTCCTACGAGCAGTACTTC.

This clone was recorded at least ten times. CDR3 sequence reads: CSASVGADGYTF. CDR3 coding DNA: TGCAGTGCTAGTGTGGGGGCGGATGGCTACACCTTC. The chain couples TRBV20-1 to TRBJ1-2, with D perhaps TRBD1 (6 bases). With 3 bases removed from V and 6 bases from J, the gap between germline ends came to 11 bases. The germline V gene encodes CDR1 DFQATT and CDR2 SNEGSKA (reference sequence). The CDR3 consists of 12 residues.

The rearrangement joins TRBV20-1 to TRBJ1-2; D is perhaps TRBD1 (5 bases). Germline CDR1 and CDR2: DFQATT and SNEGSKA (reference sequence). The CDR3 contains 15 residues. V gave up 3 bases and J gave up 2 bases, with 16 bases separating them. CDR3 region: CSASLDSLLNYGYTF. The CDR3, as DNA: TGCAGTGCTAGTCTCGACAGTCTCCTAAACTATGGCTACACCTTC.

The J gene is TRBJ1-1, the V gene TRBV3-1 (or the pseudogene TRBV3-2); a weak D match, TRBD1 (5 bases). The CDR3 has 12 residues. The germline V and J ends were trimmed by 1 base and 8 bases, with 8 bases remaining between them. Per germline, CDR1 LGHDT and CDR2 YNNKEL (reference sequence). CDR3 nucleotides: TGTGCCAGCAGCCAAGGGAGGGGAGAAGCTTTCTTT. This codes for CASSQGRGEAFF.

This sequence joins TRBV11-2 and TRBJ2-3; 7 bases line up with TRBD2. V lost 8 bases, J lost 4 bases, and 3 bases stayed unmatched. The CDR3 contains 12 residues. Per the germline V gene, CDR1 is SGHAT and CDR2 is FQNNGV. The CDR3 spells CASASGPDTQYF. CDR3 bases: TGTGCCAGCGCTAGCGGCCCAGATACGCAGTATTTT. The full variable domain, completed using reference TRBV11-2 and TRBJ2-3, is EAGVAQSPRYKIIEKRQSVAFWCNPISGHATLYWYQQILGQGPKLLIQFQNNGVVDDSQLPKDRFSAERLKGVDSTLKIQPAKLEDSAVYLCASASGPDTQYFGPGTRLTVL.

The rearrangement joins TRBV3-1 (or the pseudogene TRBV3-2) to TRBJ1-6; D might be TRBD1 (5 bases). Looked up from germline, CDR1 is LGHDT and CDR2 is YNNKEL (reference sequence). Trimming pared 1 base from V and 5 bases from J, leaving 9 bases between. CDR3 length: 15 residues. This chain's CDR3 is CASSQGQGNNSPLHF. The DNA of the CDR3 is TGTGCCAGCAGCCAAGGGCAGGGAAATAATTCACCCCTCCACTTT.